What follows are 17 T cell receptor beta chains derived from one specimen sequenced in a study of a mutant IDH1 vaccine in newly diagnosed glioma. The assay was immunoSEQ multiplex PCR, and TCRdb's table has in-frame clones only and misses some. The repertoire includes about 40,000 clones, around 82% of them detected once, and around a sixth sits in the top ten. These receptors lack a known antigen. The time point denotes: week 47, end of study. Each vaccine dose was 300 ug of mutant IDH1 20-mer peptide, with topical imiquimod. Material: PBMCs, obtained from a glioma patient whose treatment included an IDH1 peptide vaccine. Source of these receptors: a man aged 18 to 29 with glioma. Some clones in this sample may be carry-over from other donors' samples.

This chain connects TRBV6-1 to TRBJ2-4; 7 nucleotides align to TRBD1. V lost 4 bases and J lost 0; bases outside the gene matches: 9. Germline V lookup: CDR1 MNHNS, CDR2 SASEGT. The CDR3 length is 17 residues. The CDR3 spells CASSAPTGLGAKNIQYF. CDR3 coding DNA: TGTGCCAGCAGTGCACCGACAGGGTTGGGAGCCAAAAACATTCAGTACTTC.

This clone showed up just once. The chain links TRBV4-3 to TRBJ1-1; 8 bases map to TRBD1. CDR1 is LGHNA and CDR2 is YSLEER in the germline V gene. This CDR3 comprises 15 residues. V trimming: 0 bases; J trimming: 5 bases; junction bases outside the gene matches: 5. CDR3 in DNA: TGCGCCAGCAGCCAAGACCCAGGGGGCAGTACTGAAGCTTTCTTT. This codes for CASSQDPGGSTEAFF.

J is TRBJ2-7 and V is TRBV5-1; maybe TRBD1 (5 bases). Germline CDR1 SGHRS, CDR2 YFSETQ. The CDR3 is made up of 13 amino acids. The V gene lost 2 bases and the J gene lost 0 bases, with 6 bases spanning the gap. The CDR3 reads CASSFDSSYEQYF. For the CDR3, the DNA is TGCGCCAGCAGCTTCGACAGCTCCTACGAGCAGTACTTC. The entire variable domain, with the rest obtained from reference TRBV5-1 and TRBJ2-7, is as follows: KAGVTQTPRYLIKTRGQQVTLSCSPISGHRSVSWYQQTPGQGLQFLFEYFSETQRNKGNFPGRFSGRQFSNSRSEMNVSTLELGDSALYLCASSFDSSYEQYFGPGTRLTVT.

This chain connects TRBV27 to TRBJ2-7; 8 bases align to TRBD2. The CDR3 totals 13 residues. Trimming took 2 bases from V and 3 from J; bases not matched to a gene: 0. Germline CDR1 MNHEY, CDR2 SMNVEV (reference sequence). The CDR3 protein is CASSLAGGYEQYF. CDR3 sequence (DNA): TGTGCCAGCAGTTTAGCGGGGGGCTACGAGCAGTACTTC.

This chain connects TRBV10-2 to TRBJ2-7, with D maybe TRBD1 (5 bases). V lost 4 bases to trimming and J lost 5 bases, with 6 bases between them. Germline V gene sequence: CDR1 WSHSY, CDR2 SAAADI. The CDR3 consists of 11 residues. CDR3: CASSVGHEQYF. The CDR3, as DNA: TGCGCCAGCAGTGTGGGGCACGAGCAGTACTTC.

The chain employs TRBV7-9 and TRBJ1-2, with 8 bases fitting TRBD1. The germline CDR1 and CDR2 sequences are SEHNR and FQNEAQ (reference sequence). The CDR3 contains 15 residues. V trimming: 2 bases; J trimming: 8 bases; junction bases outside the gene matches: 10. This chain's CDR3 is CASSLWGQAAGGYTF. The CDR3, as DNA: TGTGCCAGCAGCTTATGGGGACAGGCGGCAGGCGGCTACACCTTC.

This chain links TRBV7-9 with TRBJ1-4, with a possible D match to TRBD1 (5 bases). The CDR3 consists of 17 residues. Germline V CDR1 and CDR2: SEHNR, FQNEAQ (reference sequence). The ends were cut back, 1 base at V and 8 bases at J, with 20 bases in the middle. CDR3 sequence: CASSLGRARDWWEKLFF. The CDR3 DNA reads as TGTGCCAGCAGCTTAGGCCGGGCGCGGGACTGGTGGGAAAAACTGTTTTTT.

The chain combines TRBV5-6 with TRBJ1-5; D might be TRBD1 (5 bases). Germline values: CDR1 SGHDT, CDR2 YYEEEE. This CDR3 has 15 residues. V was pared by 1 base and J by 10 bases, with 18 bases between. CDR3 amino acids: CASSLSGTGRSPQHF. The CDR3 DNA follows: TGTGCCAGCAGCTTGAGTGGGACGGGGAGGTCACCCCAGCATTTT.

This clone occurred once. This chain links TRBV2 with TRBJ1-3, with 8 bases lining up with TRBD1. CDR1 and CDR2 (germline): SNHLY, FYNNEI. The ends lost 7 bases at V and 5 bases at J; junction bases unmatched: 13. The CDR3 runs to 16 residues. The DNA of the CDR3 is TGTGCCAGCATTATCCCACGCGGGGACAGGAGAAACACCATATATTTT. Translated: CASIIPRGDRRNTIYF.

This clone has a single count. The rearrangement uses TRBV6-5 and TRBJ2-1; D perhaps matches TRBD1 (6 bases). Per germline, CDR1 MNHEY and CDR2 SVGAGI. The CDR3 runs to 15 residues. V lost 0 bases and J lost 2, with 8 bases in between. CDR3 residues: CASSYSWGPYNEQFF. The CDR3 DNA sequence: TGTGCCAGCAGTTACTCTTGGGGGCCCTACAATGAGCAGTTCTTC.

The rearrangement links TRBV9 to TRBJ2-3; TRBD2 matches 8 bases. This CDR3 comprises 16 residues. Germline CDR1 and CDR2: SGDLS and YYNGEE. After removal of 3 bases from V and 3 bases from J, the junction contained 9 bases not matched to a gene. In nucleotides, the CDR3 is TGTGCCAGCAGCGCCTCGGGGGGGCAGGGAACAGATACGCAGTATTTT. Encoded protein: CASSASGGQGTDTQYF.

V gene TRBV6-5 combines with J gene TRBJ2-7; D is tentatively TRBD1 or TRBD2 (5 bases each). The V gene's germline CDR1 is MNHEY and CDR2 SVGAGI. Trimming cost V 6 bases and J 2 bases, with 11 bases left between them. This CDR3 comprises 13 residues. Here the CDR3 DNA reads TGTGCCAGCAGCTGGGACCACACCTACGAGCAGTACTTC. This gives the protein CASSWDHTYEQYF.

This chain joins TRBV28 and TRBJ2-7; 7 positions agree with TRBD2. Trimming cost V 6 bases and J 2 bases; bases outside gene matches: 4. The germline V gene has CDR1 MDHEN and CDR2 SYDVKM. The CDR3 loop spans 13 amino acids. In DNA, the CDR3 is TGTGCCAGCAGCCGGGAGGCCCCCTACGAGCAGTACTTC. Protein product: CASSREAPYEQYF.

J is TRBJ2-7 and V is TRBV7-8, with TRBD1 matching 12 bases. The V and J ends lost 6 bases and 3 bases, in that order; junction bases with no gene match: 6. CDR1 SGHVS and CDR2 FQNEAQ come from the germline V gene. This CDR3 is 15 amino acids long. In nucleotides, the CDR3 is TGTGCCAGCAGTACCGGGACAGGGGGCTTCTACGAGCAGTACTTC. This encodes CASSTGTGGFYEQYF.

This clone was seen once. The chain joins TRBV20-1 to TRBJ1-1, with D tentatively TRBD1 (5 bases). Germline CDR1 DFQATT, CDR2 SNEGSKA (reference sequence). Trimming left V 6 bases short and J 6 bases short, with 11 bases between. This CDR3 comprises 11 residues. CDR3 loop: CSAGKGPEAFF. In DNA, the CDR3 is TGCAGTGCGGGTAAGGGGCCTGAAGCTTTCTTT.

V gene TRBV6-1 combines with J gene TRBJ1-2; D gene ambiguous. This CDR3 region has 13 residues. V dropped 8 bases and J dropped 2 bases, with 12 bases sitting between them. Germline V CDR1 and CDR2: MNHNS, SASEGT. This CDR3 reads CASQTGLNYGYTF. The CDR3 DNA reads TGTGCCAGCCAAACGGGGTTGAACTATGGCTACACCTTC.

This clone was observed a single time. Written as DNA, the CDR3 is TGTGCCAGCAGGAGGACTTACACCGGGGAGCTGTTTTTT. This translates into CASRRTYTGELFF. The V gene is TRBV7-9, the J gene TRBJ2-2; D may be TRBD2 (5 bases). From germline, CDR1 is SEHNR and CDR2 FQNEAQ (reference sequence). The CDR3 is 13 residues long. The V and J ends lost 6 bases and 3 bases respectively, with 8 bases between them.